This T cell receptor beta chain came from a study of T cell repertoires in cytomegalovirus infection. V lost 6 bases and J 2 bases, leaving 10 bases between the germline ends. Per germline, CDR1 MNHNY and CDR2 SVGAGI (reference sequence). CDR3 length: 13 amino acids. In TCRdb, the reads were re-called with MiXCR into one record per CDR3 protein. The sample carries around 530,000 distinct CDR3 sequences, 16% recorded once. The specimen was CD8+ T cells from PBMCs. The receptor's source is a human donor in good health (CMV status not recorded). Some clones in this sample may be carry-over from other donors' samples. The genes are TRBV6-6 and TRBJ1-2; D uncertain. CDR3 DNA sequence: TGTGCCAGCAGCTTACTCCCGAACTATGGCTACACCTTC. Translating it yields CASSLLPNYGYTF.